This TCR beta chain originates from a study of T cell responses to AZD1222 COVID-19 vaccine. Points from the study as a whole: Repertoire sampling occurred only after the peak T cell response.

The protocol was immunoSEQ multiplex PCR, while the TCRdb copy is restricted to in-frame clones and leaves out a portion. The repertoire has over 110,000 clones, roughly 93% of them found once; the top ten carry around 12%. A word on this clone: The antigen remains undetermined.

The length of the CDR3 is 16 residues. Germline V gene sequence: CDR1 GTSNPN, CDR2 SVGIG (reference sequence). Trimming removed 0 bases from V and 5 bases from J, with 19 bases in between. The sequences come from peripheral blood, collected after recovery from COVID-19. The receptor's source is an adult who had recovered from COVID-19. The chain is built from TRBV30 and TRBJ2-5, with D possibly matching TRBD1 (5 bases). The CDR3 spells CAWSVYWQGKGETQYF. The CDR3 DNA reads TGTGCCTGGAGTGTATACTGGCAGGGAAAGGGGGAGACCCAGTACTTC.